This T cell receptor beta chain stems from a study of vaccination and CD4 T cells after COVID-19. Cultured CD4+ T cells had their DNA profiled by the Oncomine TCR Beta short-read assay. Using its own MiXCR run on the PCR reads, TCRdb lists one record per CDR3 protein. The sample consists of about 22,000 distinct CDR3 sequences, around a third of them appearing once. This clonotype was seen more than once but under ten times. Its antigen is still unknown. The time point is: late sampling 161 to 241 days after vaccination in a few convalescent patients. Treatment indicated: roughly 10-day PBMC culture with coronavirus spike peptide pools or control peptides (ViraFEST assay). The TCR was taken from a human donor who had recovered from COVID-19. This sample comprised CD4+ T cells from blood, cultured in vitro, obtained about 7 months after SARS-CoV-2 vaccination.

The chain's CDR3 is CASSMILAGAETQYF. CDR3 DNA sequence: TGTGCCAGTAGTATGATACTAGCGGGGGCGGAGACCCAGTACTTC. The V and J genes are TRBV19 and TRBJ2-5; 11 bases map to TRBD2. Germline loops: CDR1 LNHDA, CDR2 SQIVND (reference sequence). This CDR3 contains 15 residues. The J segment lost 5 bases and the V segment lost 3 bases, leaving 5 bases of the junction unmatched.